These 12 T cell receptor beta chains were sequenced from one sample in a study of blood T cell repertoires in COVID-19. Profiling relied on immunoSEQ multiplex PCR, and the TCRdb table lists in-frame clones only, not all of them. Of about 390,000 clones detected, about 87% appear once; the ten largest clones hold about 10%. The material sequenced was PBMCs or T cells enriched from blood (not recorded which). All receptors come from a woman in her forties or fifties who had recovered from COVID-19.

This chain uses TRBV28 with TRBJ2-7; D is possibly TRBD1 (5 bases). The germline V gene encodes CDR1 MDHEN and CDR2 SYDVKM. This CDR3 comprises 14 residues. V was clipped by 3 bases and J by 4 bases, with 13 bases between them. DNA for the CDR3: TGTGCCAGCAGTTTCCAGACAGACTTTTACGAGCAGTACTTC. Amino acids: CASSFQTDFYEQYF.

The chain uses TRBV14 and TRBJ1-6; 11 positions match TRBD1. The V gene's germline CDR1 is SGHDN and CDR2 FVKESK. The CDR3 spans 15 residues. Trimming removed 1 base from V and 10 bases from J; junction bases left unmatched: 3. The CDR3 DNA is TGTGCCAGCAGCCAAGTGGACAGGGGGCGATCACCCCTCCACTTT. As protein: CASSQVDRGRSPLHF.

The rearrangement joins TRBV19 to TRBJ1-2; TRBD1 matches 7 bases. This CDR3 contains 14 residues. J lost 5 bases, V lost 7 bases, and 10 bases had no gene match. Germline V gene sequence: CDR1 LNHDA, CDR2 SQIVND (reference sequence). CDR3 sequence: CASNPDRRDYGYTF. DNA of the CDR3: TGTGCCAGTAATCCGGACAGGCGCGATTATGGCTACACCTTC.

J is TRBJ1-6 and V is TRBV7-6; 9 nucleotides match TRBD1. Germline assignment: CDR1 SGHVS and CDR2 FNYEAQ. This CDR3 spans 15 amino acids. J gave up 9 bases and V 5 bases, and 8 bases lay outside the gene matches. The CDR3 spells CASSNIGTGSSPLHF. The CDR3 DNA is TGTGCCAGCAGCAACATAGGGACAGGGAGTTCACCCCTCCACTTT.

The chain carries TRBV28 and TRBJ1-5, with D maybe TRBD1 (6 bases). Germline lookup yields CDR1 MDHEN and CDR2 SYDVKM. This CDR3 has 14 amino acids. Deletions cut 5 bases from V and 4 bases from J, with 12 bases between. The CDR3 is CASSPDRPNQPQHF. CDR3 bases: TGTGCCAGCAGTCCAGACAGGCCAAATCAGCCCCAGCATTTT.

V usage is TRBV10-3 and J usage is TRBJ1-5; no definite D call. With 4 bases removed from V and 0 bases from J, the gap between germline ends came to 10 bases. This CDR3 region has 15 residues. The V gene's germline CDR1 is ENHRY and CDR2 SYGVKD. CDR3 protein: CAISAGVDSNQPQHF. The CDR3 coding sequence is TGTGCCATCAGTGCCGGGGTGGATAGCAATCAGCCCCAGCATTTT.

V and J are TRBV6-5 and TRBJ2-1; 7 bases align to TRBD1. Germline CDR1 reads MNHEY; CDR2 reads SVGAGI. The length of the CDR3 is 14 residues. The V and J ends lost 0 bases and 7 bases, in that order; junction bases with no gene match: 3. CDR3 amino acids: CASSYSTGKNEQFF. As DNA, the CDR3 is TGTGCCAGCAGTTACTCGACAGGGAAGAATGAGCAGTTCTTC.

The chain has TRBV7-9 and TRBJ2-1; D might be TRBD1 (6 bases). Germline V CDR1 and CDR2: SEHNR, FQNEAQ (reference sequence). Trimming left V 1 base short and J 1 base short, with 8 bases between. The CDR3 runs to 15 residues. The CDR3 bases are TGTGCCAGCAGCTTAGTAGGGGGATCCTACAATGAGCAGTTCTTC. This translates into CASSLVGGSYNEQFF.

The CDR3 sequence is CASSSGDEQYF. DNA for the CDR3: TGTGCCAGCAGCTCGGGTGACGAGCAGTACTTC. This chain uses TRBV7-2 with TRBJ2-7; no definite D call. The CDR3 is made up of 11 amino acids. Per the germline V gene, CDR1 is SGHTA and CDR2 is FQGNSA. Trimming removed 4 bases at V and 5 bases at J, with 6 bases between.

This clone appeared once. The CDR3, as DNA: TGTGCCAGCAGTTTCCTCGGGGGGGAGGGCTACACCTTC. This codes for CASSFLGGEGYTF. The rearrangement joins TRBV27 to TRBJ1-2; D is perhaps TRBD1 (5 bases). The CDR3 runs to 13 residues. Germline loops: CDR1 MNHEY, CDR2 SMNVEV (reference sequence). V lost 3 bases and J lost 8, with 13 bases in between.

The chain uses TRBV5-6 and TRBJ1-2, with a tentative D call TRBD1 (5 bases). Germline CDR1 reads SGHDT; CDR2 reads YYEEEE. The V and J ends lost 0 bases and 2 bases respectively, with 8 bases between them. CDR3 length: 14 amino acids. In DNA, the CDR3 is TGTGCCAGCAGCTTGGAGGGGATCAACTATGGCTACACCTTC. Translated: CASSLEGINYGYTF.

The CDR3 protein is CASSRDSNTGELFF. In nucleotides, the CDR3 is TGTGCCAGCAGCCGTGACTCGAACACCGGGGAGCTGTTTTTT. The gene calls are TRBV4-2 and TRBJ2-2; D is undetermined. Per the germline V gene, CDR1 is LGHNA and CDR2 is YNFKEQ. V was clipped by 4 bases and J by 0 bases, with 6 bases between them. The CDR3 is made up of 14 amino acids.